This passage covers 3 T cell receptor beta chains from one sample sequenced in a study of blood T cell repertoires in COVID-19. The data were produced by immunoSEQ multiplex PCR, yet TCRdb's version contains in-frame clones alone and is incomplete. Of about 160,000 clones in the sample, under 90% were seen once. The sample taken for sequencing was PBMCs or T cells enriched from blood (not recorded which). These TCRs come from a woman between 45 and 60 years old who had recovered from COVID-19.

This chain connects TRBV29-1 to TRBJ1-1; 7 nucleotides align to TRBD1. V was clipped by 7 bases and J by 2 bases; unmatched bases: 4. Germline V gene lookup returns CDR1 SQVTM and CDR2 ANQGSEA. The CDR3 runs to 12 residues. As DNA, the CDR3 is TGCAGCGCCGGGACAGCAAACACTGAAGCTTTCTTT. It codes for CSAGTANTEAFF.

The chain has TRBV7-3 and TRBJ1-6; 7 bases fit TRBD1. J gave up 14 bases and V 0 bases, and 4 bases lay outside the gene matches. This CDR3 is built from 13 residues. Per the germline V gene, CDR1 is SGHTA and CDR2 is FQGTGA. The CDR3 DNA is TGTGCCAGCAGCTTAACGCCAGGGGGTTCCCTCCACTTT. It codes for CASSLTPGGSLHF.

The chain uses TRBV6-5 and TRBJ2-5; 8 bases map to TRBD2. V was clipped by 4 bases and J by 1 base; unmatched bases: 5. This CDR3 contains 15 residues. Germline assignment: CDR1 MNHEY and CDR2 SVGAGI. The DNA for the CDR3 is TGTGCCAGCAGTTTCGGGGGGGCACCCCAAGAGACCCAGTACTTC. Amino acid sequence: CASSFGGAPQETQYF.